This T cell receptor (beta chain) was recorded in a study of technical replicates of blood from a few donors. The V gene end was trimmed by 3 bases and the J gene end by 2 bases; junction bases not matched to a gene: 6. The germline gives CDR1 SGHDT, CDR2 YYEEEE. The CDR3 extends over 15 amino acids. Assay used: immunoSEQ multiplex PCR; TCRdb lists only in-frame clones, some missing. The profile covers around 76,000 clones, with roughly nine tenths appearing a single time and 0.25% taken by the ten largest. V gene TRBV5-6 combines with J gene TRBJ1-2; 8 bases match TRBD1. The TCR comes from a human donor in good health. The specimen was T cells isolated from PBMCs. The CDR3 DNA is TGTGCCAGCAGCTCATGGACAGGGAAAAACTATGGCTACACCTTC. It yields the protein CASSSWTGKNYGYTF.